The 4 T cell receptor beta chains reported below all come from one sample, sequenced in a study of shared clonotypes between healthy human individuals. Profiled with immunoSEQ multiplex PCR; TCRdb holds only in-frame clones, not every one. This table holds roughly 2.6 million clones, around 90% found once. What was sequenced was naive CD4+ T cells sorted from blood. As to subset: CD45RA+ positively selected. All receptors come from a man younger than 35 in good health.

With regard to this clone: A junction end diverges from the germline sequence, so it may reflect a read error. The chain carries TRBV6-1 and TRBJ1-5, with D possibly matching TRBD1 (5 bases). Germline CDR1 MNHNS, CDR2 SASEGT. The CDR3 totals 14 residues. CDR3 amino acids: CASTERQGGQPQHF. As DNA, the CDR3 is TGTGCCAGCACTGAACGGCAGGGAGGTCAGCCCCAGCATTTT.

This clone was detected once. Other nucleotide sequences in the sample specify the same CDR3. The chain is built from TRBV6-6 and TRBJ2-3; no clear D gene. CDR1 MNHNY and CDR2 SVGAGI come from the germline V gene (reference sequence). The V gene lost 2 bases and the J gene lost 6 bases, with 3 bases spanning the gap. The CDR3 extends over 11 amino acids. CDR3 sequence reads: CASSYGDTQYF. The CDR3 DNA follows: TGTGCCAGCAGTTACGGCGATACGCAGTATTTT.

Details on this clone: Other nucleotide sequences from this sample produce the same CDR3. The gene calls are TRBV6-5 and TRBJ2-1; perhaps TRBD2 as D (6 bases). There are 14 residues in the CDR3. The V gene lost 4 bases and the J gene lost 2 bases, with 9 bases spanning the gap. From germline, CDR1 is MNHEY and CDR2 SVGAGI. The CDR3 DNA follows: TGTGCCAGCAGTTCCGGGGGAACCTACAATGAGCAGTTCTTC. Residues: CASSSGGTYNEQFF.

CDR3 amino acids: CASSRFPGTQYF. The CDR3 DNA is TGTGCCAGCAGCCGATTCCCGGGAACGCAGTATTTT. The rearrangement uses TRBV14 and TRBJ2-3; weak D call: TRBD2 (5 bases). V was pared by 4 bases and J by 9 bases, with 11 bases between. The CDR3 covers 12 residues. Germline V gene lookup returns CDR1 SGHDN and CDR2 FVKESK.